A selection of T cell receptor beta chains follows, all from one sample in a study of shared clonotypes between healthy human individuals. TCRdb's table, derived via immunoSEQ multiplex PCR, lists solely in-frame clones and lacks some. The sample carries about 960,000 clones, over 75% recorded once. Sequencing input: memory CD4+ T cells sorted from blood. The receptors here all came from a man between 18 and 35 years old in good health. The CDR3 runs from the conserved cysteine through the conserved F or W.

v_call cdr3_aa
TRBV2 CASRGQGNNSPLHF
TRBV19 CASSMYTKANYGYTF
TRBV25-1 CASSGSGGLNYGYTF
TRBV6-1 CASSVGQGGSSNQPQHF
TRBV5-1 CASSTRQGRTEAFF
TRBV7-9 CASSLQTGGTDTQYF
TRBV2 CASSDSRREQFF
TRBV11-2 CASSPDRANYGYTF
TRBV10-3 CAISGRAGNADTQYF
TRBV6-1 CASSEGQGKAGNTIYF
TRBV10-3 CAIQVGGELFF
TRBV4-2 CASSPSGQGLGTGELFF
TRBV7-2 CASSPAGGIAEAFF
TRBV25-1 CASSEGTVYGYTF
TRBV27 CASTQGFTTGELFF
TRBV6-4 CASSVQEGNEQFF
TRBV7-9 CASSLSVDEKLFF
TRBV7-2 CASSLTGLVTDTQYF
TRBV5-6 CASSLGRSYNEQFF
TRBV10-1 CASSDRGSYEQYF